This TCR beta chain is from a study of breast tumors, draining lymph nodes, adjacent tissues. Points from the study as a whole: Data only fit, rather than demonstrated, lymph node origin of most tumor T cells. Tumor repertoires ranked between lymph nodes and nontumor tissue in diversity, with V and J gene preferences.

To note about this clonotype: Its antigen is currently unknown.

MiXCR, run by TCRdb on the multiplex PCR reads, gives a single entry per CDR3 protein. The sample has about 180,000 distinct CDR3 sequences; roughly 30% are singletons. The lymph nodes were axillary draining lymph nodes from breast cancer patients. CDR3 length equals 15 residues. V lost 4 bases and J 3 bases, leaving 15 bases between the germline ends. Germline lookup yields CDR1 SEHNR and CDR2 FQNEAQ (reference sequence). V is TRBV7-9 and J is TRBJ2-5; maybe TRBD2 (6 bases). The sequence was obtained from a female donor with breast cancer. Some clones in this sample may be carry-over from other donors' samples. Sequenced material: axillary lymph node tissue. The CDR3 loop is CASSSLDGGEETQYF. CDR3 DNA: TGTGCCAGCAGCTCCCTGGACGGGGGAGAAGAGACCCAGTACTTC. Based on the CDR3 plus reference TRBV7-9 and TRBJ2-5, the full variable domain is DTGVSQNPRHKITKRGQNVTFRCDPISEHNRLYWYRQTLGQGPEFLTYFQNEAQLEKSRLLSDRFSAERPKGSFSTLEIQRTEQGDSAMYLCASSSLDGGEETQYFGPGTRLLVL.